This is a list of T cell receptor beta chains from one sample in a study of T cell responses to AZD1222 COVID-19 vaccine. Clones were sequenced by immunoSEQ multiplex PCR, and TCRdb holds only the in-frame ones, with some missing. The table shows 30,000 to 50,000 clones, with just over 85% occurring only once. The starting material was peripheral blood, obtained 28 days after the second dose of the MenACWY control vaccine. The origin of the receptors is an adult who received the MenACWY meningococcal vaccine as a control. CDR3s include the opening cysteine and the closing phenylalanine or tryptophan. The order of the fields is J gene, V gene, clone size, D gene, CDR3 DNA, CDR3 protein. A D gene is named only where the DNA matches it firmly. Some rows mark clone size as missing; the rest say once, few, many or name a class of expanded clone.

>TRBJ1-6|TRBV28|NA|TRBD1
TGTGCCAGTGGTGGACAGGGGGTAAATTCACCCCTCCACTTT
CASGGQGVNSPLHF
>TRBJ2-2|TRBV6-5|NA|NA
TGTGCCAGCAGGGGGTGGCTAGCAAGGACCGGGGAGCTGTTTTTT
CASRGWLARTGELFF
>TRBJ2-1|TRBV4-1|NA|NA
TGCGCCAGCAGCCACGCGCGGAGCTCTGAGCAGTTCTTC
CASSHARSSEQFF
>TRBJ1-1|TRBV19|NA|TRBD1
TGTGCCAGTAGCCTTACAGCGACAGGGGGAAAGGGTGAAGCTTTCTTT
CASSLTATGGKGEAFF
>TRBJ2-3|TRBV11-2|NA|TRBD1
TGTGCCAGCAGCCCGCTTCGAGGACAGGGGGTGCATACGCAGTATTTT
CASSPLRGQGVHTQYF
>TRBJ1-2|TRBV5-1|NA|NA
TGCGCCAGCAGCTTGGTCCAGGCCTCTAACTATGGCTACACCTTC
CASSLVQASNYGYTF
>TRBJ1-2|TRBV14|NA|TRBD1
TGTGCCAGCAGCCAATCCAGGGGGTATGGCTACACCTTC
CASSQSRGYGYTF
>TRBJ2-2|TRBV7-9|NA|TRBD1
TGTGCCAGCAGCCGCCGGGACAGGGGGCGAACCGGGGAGCTGTTTTTT
CASSRRDRGRTGELFF
>TRBJ2-1|TRBV28|NA|NA
TGTGCCAGCAGTTGGGGCAAGAGCAATGAGCAGTTCTTC
CASSWGKSNEQFF
>TRBJ2-1|TRBV19|NA|NA
TGTGCCAGTAGTATAGTCGGAGTCGTCTACAATGAGCAGTTCTTC
CASSIVGVVYNEQFF
>TRBJ2-5|TRBV9|NA|TRBD2
TGTGCCAGCAGCGTAGCCGGGACAGCGGGGGGGACCCAGTACTTC
CASSVAGTAGGTQYF
>TRBJ2-1|TRBV6-5|NA|TRBD1
TGTGCCAGCGGGACAGTGTACAATGAGCAGTTCTTC
CASGTVYNEQFF
>TRBJ1-1|TRBV18|NA|TRBD1
TGTGCCAGCTCACGAAGCCGGGACAGGGGGATCGCTGAAGCTTTCTTT
CASSRSRDRGIAEAFF
>TRBJ1-2|TRBV18|NA|NA
TGTGCCAGCTCACAACTCCCCTATGGCTACACCTTC
CASSQLPYGYTF
>TRBJ1-5|TRBV19|once|NA
TGTGCCAGTAGCTACAGGGATTATAGCAATCAGCCCCAGCATTTT
CASSYRDYSNQPQHF
>TRBJ2-7|TRBV3-1/TRBV3-2|NA|NA
TGTGCCAGCAGCCAAGTCCGCGCGCTCGAGCAGTACTTC
CASSQVRALEQYF
>TRBJ2-1|TRBV19|NA|TRBD1
TGTGCCAGTAGATTGGGACAGGGAATAGGCAATGAGCAGTTCTTC
CASRLGQGIGNEQFF
>TRBJ2-3|TRBV7-3|NA|NA
TGTGCCAGCAGCTACTCTCACACAGATACGCAGTATTTT
CASSYSHTDTQYF
>TRBJ2-1|TRBV12-5|NA|NA
TGTGCTAGTGGGAACTCGAGGTACAATGAGCAGTTCTTC
CASGNSRYNEQFF
>TRBJ2-3|TRBV30|NA|NA
TGTGCCTGGAGTGGTGAGACGGTGACGCAGTATTTT
CAWSGETVTQYF